This T cell receptor beta chain was documented in a study of OX40 agonist ivuxolimab in advanced cancers. At the level of the study: The study treated patients with ivuxolimab, an agonistic anti-OX40 (CD134) antibody.

Study results and caveats: Low normalized T-cell clonal expansion was also seen in some nonresponders.

Germline V gene lookup returns CDR1 KGHSH and CDR2 LQKENI. The CDR3 contains 12 residues. The V gene lost 4 bases and the J gene lost 0 bases, with 3 bases spanning the gap. Clones were read by immunoSEQ multiplex PCR, and TCRdb kept only the in-frame ones, dropping some. The data show roughly 73,000 clones, with approximately 86% seen just once and approximately 2.3% held by the top ten. As regards this clone: Its antigen is not known.

V usage is TRBV18 and J usage is TRBJ2-5; D call uncertain. The sample here was CD4+ or CD8+ T cells sorted from blood, taken in a trial of the OX40 agonist ivuxolimab. This clonotype originated in an adult with an advanced solid tumor such as melanoma, head and neck, liver or kidney cancer. The CDR3 DNA reads TGTGCCAGCTCACAGAACCAAGAGACCCAGTACTTC. Its protein is CASSQNQETQYF.